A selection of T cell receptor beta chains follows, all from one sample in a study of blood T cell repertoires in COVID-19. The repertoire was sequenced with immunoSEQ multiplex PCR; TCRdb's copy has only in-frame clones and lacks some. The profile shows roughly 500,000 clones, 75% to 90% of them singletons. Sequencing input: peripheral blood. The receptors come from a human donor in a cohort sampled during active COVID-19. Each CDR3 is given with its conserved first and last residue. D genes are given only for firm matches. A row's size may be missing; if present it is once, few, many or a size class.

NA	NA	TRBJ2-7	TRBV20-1	CSASPGRQNEQYF	TGCAGTGCTAGTCCCGGGAGACAAAACGAGCAGTACTTC
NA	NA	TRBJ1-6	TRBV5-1	CASSYRLPGSPLHF	TGCGCCAGCAGCTACAGGCTACCAGGTTCACCCCTCCACTTT
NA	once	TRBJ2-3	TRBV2	CASQARATDTQYF	TGTGCCAGCCAGGCCAGGGCAACAGATACGCAGTATTTT
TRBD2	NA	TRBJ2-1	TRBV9	CASSVFTQASGEGHEQFF	TGTGCCAGCAGCGTATTTACCCAAGCTAGCGGGGAGGGTCATGAGCAGTTCTTC
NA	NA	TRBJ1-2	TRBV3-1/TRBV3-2	CASSSTTGGWYGYTF	TGTGCCAGCAGCTCTACAACCGGGGGGTGGTATGGCTACACCTTC
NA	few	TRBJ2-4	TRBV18	CASSPGAEAKNIQYF	TGTGCCAGCTCACCAGGGGCTGAAGCCAAAAACATTCAGTACTTC
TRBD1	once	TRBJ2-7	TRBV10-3	CAISSPGQGTYEQYF	TGTGCCATCAGTAGTCCGGGACAGGGGACGTACGAGCAGTACTTC
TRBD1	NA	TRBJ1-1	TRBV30	CAWSPDRDTEAFF	TGTGCCTGGAGTCCGGACAGGGACACTGAAGCTTTCTTT
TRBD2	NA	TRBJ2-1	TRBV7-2	CASSVARGLAGGIDEQFF	TGTGCCAGCAGCGTAGCAAGGGGACTAGCGGGAGGTATAGATGAGCAGTTCTTC
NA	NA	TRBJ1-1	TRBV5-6	CASSWEGVTEAFF	TGTGCCAGCAGCTGGGAAGGGGTGACTGAAGCTTTCTTT
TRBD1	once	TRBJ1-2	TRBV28	CASTTQGSSHGYTF	TGTGCCAGCACTACACAGGGGAGTTCACATGGCTACACCTTC
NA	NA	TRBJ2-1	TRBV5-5	CASSLVGGINSYNEQFF	TGTGCCAGCAGCTTGGTCGGCGGGATCAACTCCTACAATGAGCAGTTCTTC
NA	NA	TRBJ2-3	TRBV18	CASSPGAVTDTQYF	TGTGCCAGCTCACCGGGGGCGGTCACAGATACGCAGTATTTT
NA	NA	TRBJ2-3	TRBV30	CAWKGVSDTQYF	TGTGCCTGGAAGGGGGTATCAGATACGCAGTATTTT
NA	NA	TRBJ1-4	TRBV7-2	CASSPRSATNEKLFF	TGTGCCAGCAGCCCTCGGAGCGCAACTAATGAAAAACTGTTTTTT
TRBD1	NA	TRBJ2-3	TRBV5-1	CASSAFRQGRTDTQYF	TGCGCCAGCAGCGCATTCAGACAGGGGAGGACAGATACGCAGTATTTT
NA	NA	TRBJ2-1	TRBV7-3	CASSLATGSYNEQFF	TGTGCCAGCAGCTTAGCTACCGGGAGCTACAATGAGCAGTTCTTC
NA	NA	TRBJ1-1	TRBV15	CATSTRLGGRDTEAFF	TGTGCCACCAGCACACGCCTGGGGGGGAGGGACACTGAAGCTTTCTTT
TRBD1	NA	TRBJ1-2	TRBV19	CASTLTTVQGAIYGYTF	TGTGCCAGTACCCTGACTACGGTACAGGGGGCGATCTATGGCTACACCTTC
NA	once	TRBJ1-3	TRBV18	CASSPGQLSSGNTIYF	TGTGCCAGCTCACCAGGGCAGCTATCCTCTGGAAACACCATATATTTT
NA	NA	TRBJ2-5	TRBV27	CASSLRGGLETQYF	TGTGCCAGCAGTTTAAGGGGGGGATTGGAGACCCAGTACTTC
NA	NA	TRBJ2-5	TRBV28	CASSLAGAGEETQYF	TGTGCCAGCTCCTTGGCGGGGGCGGGAGAGGAGACCCAGTACTTC
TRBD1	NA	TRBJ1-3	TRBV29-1	CSHQGASGNTIYF	TGCAGCCACCAGGGGGCTTCCGGAAACACCATATATTTT